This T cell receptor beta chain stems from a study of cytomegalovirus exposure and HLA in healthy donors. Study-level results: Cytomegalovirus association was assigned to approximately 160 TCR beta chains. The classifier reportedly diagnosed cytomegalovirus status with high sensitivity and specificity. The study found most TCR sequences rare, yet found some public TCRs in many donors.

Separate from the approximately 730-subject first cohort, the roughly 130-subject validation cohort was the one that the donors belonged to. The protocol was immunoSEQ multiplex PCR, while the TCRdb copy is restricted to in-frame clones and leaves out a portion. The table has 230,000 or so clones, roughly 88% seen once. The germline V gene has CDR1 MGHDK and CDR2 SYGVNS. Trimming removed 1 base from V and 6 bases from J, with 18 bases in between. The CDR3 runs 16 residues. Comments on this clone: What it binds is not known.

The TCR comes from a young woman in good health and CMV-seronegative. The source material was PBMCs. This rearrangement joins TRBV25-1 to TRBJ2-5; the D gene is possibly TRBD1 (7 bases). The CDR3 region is CASSEWAGGPGKTQYF. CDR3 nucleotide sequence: TGTGCCAGCAGTGAATGGGCAGGGGGGCCCGGGAAGACCCAGTACTTC.